This is a list of T cell receptor beta chains from one sample in a study of beta chain features in type 1 diabetes. Repertoires were generated with immunoSEQ multiplex PCR, while TCRdb's copy carries only in-frame clones and drops some. Of around 500,000 clones in the sample, around 28% were seen once. Material: naive CD4+ T cells from blood. The source of these receptors is a man aged 18 to 35 in good health. The CDR3 runs from the conserved cysteine through the conserved F or W. Fields, in order: CDR3 length, D gene, clone size, J gene, V gene, CDR3 protein, CDR3 DNA. A D gene is named only where the DNA matches it firmly. A row's size may be missing; if present it is once, few, many or a size class.

14,-,-,TRBJ2-7,TRBV7-2,CASSPRTGSYEQYF,TGTGCCAGCAGCCCCCGGACGGGATCCTACGAGCAGTACTTC
15,-,few,TRBJ2-5,TRBV11-2,CASSFGRTEGETQYF,TGTGCCAGCAGCTTCGGCCGGACAGAGGGAGAGACCCAGTACTTC
17,-,-,TRBJ2-4,TRBV7-8,CASSLRGQVGAKNIQYF,TGTGCCAGCAGCTTAAGAGGGCAGGTGGGGGCCAAAAACATTCAGTACTTC
12,-,-,TRBJ2-7,TRBV29-1,CSVEAQGYEQYF,TGCAGCGTTGAGGCACAGGGTTACGAGCAGTACTTC
15,TRBD2,-,TRBJ2-7,TRBV15,CATSRDRVTSVEQYF,TGTGCCACCAGCAGAGATCGGGTGACTAGCGTCGAGCAGTACTTC
13,-,-,TRBJ2-1,TRBV5-1,CASCQDTYNEQFF,TGCGCCAGCTGTCAGGACACCTACAATGAGCAGTTCTTC
13,-,few,TRBJ2-1,TRBV30,CAGEESSYNEQFF,TGTGCCGGCGAGGAGAGCTCCTACAATGAGCAGTTCTTC
18,TRBD2,-,TRBJ2-1,TRBV7-9,CASSLIPGGTGSYNEQFF,TGTGCCAGCAGCTTAATTCCGGGAGGGACCGGATCCTACAATGAGCAGTTCTTC
16,-,few,TRBJ2-5,TRBV10-3,CAISEGQGRGQETQYF,TGTGCCATCAGTGAAGGGCAGGGTCGGGGCCAAGAGACCCAGTACTTC
15,TRBD2,-,TRBJ2-1,TRBV5-4,CASSSGLATYNEQFF,TGTGCCAGCAGCTCCGGACTAGCGACTTACAATGAGCAGTTCTTC